This TCR beta chain was obtained from a study of T cells in localized non-small cell lung cancer. General study points: In uninvolved adjacent lung, T cell clonality reached its highest value, exceeding tumor. Across samples, adjacent lung featured a median roughly 56 of the top 100 tumor clones.

Profiling relied on immunoSEQ multiplex PCR, and the TCRdb table lists in-frame clones only, not all of them. The sample yields 35,000 or so clones, about 83% seen once. The CDR3 is made up of 12 amino acids. Germline V gives CDR1 MDHEN, CDR2 SYDVKM. V lost 7 bases and J 5 bases, leaving 11 bases between the germline ends. Of note for this clone: Its antigen is not identified.

The specimen comprised peripheral blood, sampled before any cancer treatment. V and J are TRBV28 and TRBJ1-1; D might be TRBD1 (5 bases). This TCR came from a woman between 35 and 75 years old with stage I lung adenocarcinoma. CDR3 protein: CASIHQGTEAFF. The CDR3 DNA reads TGTGCCAGCATTCATCAGGGAACTGAAGCTTTCTTT.